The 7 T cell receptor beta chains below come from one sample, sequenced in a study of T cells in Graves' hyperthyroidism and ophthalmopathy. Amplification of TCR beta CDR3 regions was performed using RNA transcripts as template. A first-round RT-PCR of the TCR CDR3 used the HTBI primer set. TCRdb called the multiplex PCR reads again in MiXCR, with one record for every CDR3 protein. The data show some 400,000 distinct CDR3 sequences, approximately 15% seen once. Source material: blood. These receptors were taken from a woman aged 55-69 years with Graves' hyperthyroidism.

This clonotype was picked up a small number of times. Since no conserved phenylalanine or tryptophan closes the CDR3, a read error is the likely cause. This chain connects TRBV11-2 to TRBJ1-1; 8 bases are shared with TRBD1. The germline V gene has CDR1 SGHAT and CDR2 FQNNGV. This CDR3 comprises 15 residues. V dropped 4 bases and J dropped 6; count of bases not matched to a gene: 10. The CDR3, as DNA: TGTGCCAGCAGCTCTCCCCGACAGGGGAAGTCTGAAGCTTTCCTT. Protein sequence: CASSSPRQGKSEAFL.

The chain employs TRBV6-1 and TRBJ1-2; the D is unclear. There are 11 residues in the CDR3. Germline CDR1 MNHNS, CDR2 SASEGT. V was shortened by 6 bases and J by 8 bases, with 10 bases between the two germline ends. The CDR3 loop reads CASRGPGGYTF. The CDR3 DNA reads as TGTGCCAGCAGAGGCCCTGGAGGCTACACCTTC.

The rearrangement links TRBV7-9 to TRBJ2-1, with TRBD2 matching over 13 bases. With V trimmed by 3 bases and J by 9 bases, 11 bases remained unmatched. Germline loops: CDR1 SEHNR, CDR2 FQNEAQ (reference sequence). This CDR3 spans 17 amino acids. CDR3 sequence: CASSLGLAGSSEREQFF. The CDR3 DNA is TGTGCCAGCAGCTTGGGACTAGCGGGAAGCTCGGAACGTGAGCAGTTCTTC.

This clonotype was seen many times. CDR3 nucleotides: TGTGCCAGCAGCCGCGGACGCCGGGACGCGAGCTCCTACGAGCAGTACTTC. Translated: CASSRGRRDASSYEQYF. The chain couples TRBV7-9 to TRBJ2-7; D is tentatively TRBD1 or TRBD2 (5 bases each). Germline CDR1 reads SEHNR; CDR2 reads FQNEAQ (reference sequence). The V gene lost 5 bases and the J gene lost 0 bases, with 20 bases spanning the gap. The CDR3 is 17 residues long.

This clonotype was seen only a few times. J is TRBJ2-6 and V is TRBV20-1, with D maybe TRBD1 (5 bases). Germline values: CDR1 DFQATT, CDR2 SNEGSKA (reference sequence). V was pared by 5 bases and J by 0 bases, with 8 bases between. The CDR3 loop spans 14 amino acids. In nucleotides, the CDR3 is TGCAGTGCTCGGCAGGGCTCTGGGGCCAACGTCCTGACTTTC. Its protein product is CSARQGSGANVLTF.

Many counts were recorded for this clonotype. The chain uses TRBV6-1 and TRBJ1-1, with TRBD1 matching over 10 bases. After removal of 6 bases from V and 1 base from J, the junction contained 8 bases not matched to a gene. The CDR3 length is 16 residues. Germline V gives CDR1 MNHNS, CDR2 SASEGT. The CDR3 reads CASRNRDRGQNTEAFF. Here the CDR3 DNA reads TGTGCCAGCAGGAACCGGGACAGGGGTCAGAACACTGAAGCTTTCTTT.

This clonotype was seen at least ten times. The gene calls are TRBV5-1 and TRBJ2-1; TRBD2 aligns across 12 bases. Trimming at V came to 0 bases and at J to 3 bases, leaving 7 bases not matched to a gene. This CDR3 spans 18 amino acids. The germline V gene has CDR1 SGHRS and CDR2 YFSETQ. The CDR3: CASSLGASGRVYYNEQFF. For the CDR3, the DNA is TGCGCCAGCAGCTTGGGGGCTAGCGGGAGGGTTTACTACAATGAGCAGTTCTTC.